A selection of T cell receptor beta chains follows, all from one sample in a study of T-cell reconstitution after alpha-beta-depleted transplantation in children. TCRdb reprocessed the PCR reads via MiXCR and lists one record per CDR3 protein. The repertoire consists of more than 150,000 distinct CDR3 sequences, with more than 14% occurring once and the leading ten covering over 10%. Sequenced material: PBMCs from the stem cell graft donor, taken from the stem cell graft. The origin of the receptors is a human donor who donated a stem cell graft to a child with acute lymphoblastic leukemia. The CDR3 runs from the conserved cysteine through the conserved F or W. The D gene is left open where the match is weak. Clone sizes are given selectively: once, few, many, or a class where the clone is expanded.

j_call d_call clone_size v_call cdr3_aa cdr3_nt
TRBJ2-3 TRBD2 many TRBV12-5 CASGLVRDGRPSTDTQYF TGTGCTAGTGGTTTGGTACGGGACGGGAGGCCTTCCACAGATACGCAGTATTTT
TRBJ2-5 - - TRBV29-1 CSVASTQETQYF TGCAGCGTTGCGTCAACTCAAGAGACCCAGTACTTC
TRBJ2-3 TRBD2 many TRBV5-1 CASSSGLAGGGTDTQYF TGCGCCAGCAGCTCGGGACTAGCGGGAGGTGGGACAGATACGCAGTATTTT
TRBJ1-1 - many TRBV20-1 CSTAPGRMNTEAFF TGCAGCACCGCTCCTGGACGAATGAACACTGAAGCTTTCTTT
TRBJ2-6 - many TRBV11-2 CASSFSGANVLTF TGTGCCAGCAGCTTCTCTGGGGCCAACGTCCTGACTTTC
TRBJ2-7 - many TRBV5-6 CASSLYDREGEQYF TGTGCCAGCAGCCTATATGACAGGGAGGGCGAGCAGTACTTC
TRBJ1-5 - many TRBV6-2/TRBV6-3 CASTPIYSNQPQHF TGTGCCAGCACCCCGATCTATAGCAATCAGCCCCAGCATTTT
TRBJ2-2 - many TRBV27 CASSLIIGTGELFF TGTGCCAGCAGTTTAATCATAGGCACCGGGGAGCTGTTTTTT
TRBJ1-1 - many TRBV5-1 CASSLVSGMNTEAFF TGCGCCAGCAGCTTGGTCTCAGGGATGAACACTGAAGCTTTCTTT
TRBJ1-6 - - TRBV25-1 CASRSPSFKGIESPLHF TGTGCCAGCAGGTCACCCTCATTCAAGGGGATAGAATCACCCCTCCACTTT
TRBJ1-2 - many TRBV6-6 CASSYSNREGYTF TGTGCCAGCAGTTACTCGAACCGGGAGGGCTACACCTTC
TRBJ2-1 TRBD2 many TRBV5-1 CASRVGVSAGVGDEQFF TGCGCCAGCAGGGTCGGTGTTAGTGCGGGAGTGGGGGATGAGCAGTTCTTC
TRBJ2-5 - - TRBV20-1 CSGWEETQYF TGCAGCGGGTGGGAAGAGACCCAGTACTTC
TRBJ2-2 TRBD1 many TRBV28 CASSGTGVRGELFF TGTGCCAGCAGTGGGACAGGGGTCAGAGGGGAGCTGTTTTTT
TRBJ2-5 TRBD1 many TRBV20-1 CSAGAGTEEETQYF TGCAGTGCTGGCGCCGGGACAGAGGAAGAGACCCAGTACTTC
TRBJ2-1 - many TRBV15 CATSRDLVLGDTYNEQFF TGTGCCACCAGCAGAGATCTCGTTTTAGGGGACACTTACAATGAGCAGTTCTTC
TRBJ2-5 - many TRBV20-1 CSAPISQGIQETQYF TGCAGTGCCCCCATTAGCCAGGGAATCCAAGAGACCCAGTACTTC
TRBJ1-6 - many TRBV20-1 CSASSAGEYSPLHF TGCAGTGCTAGTTCTGCAGGAGAGTACTCACCCCTCCACTTT
TRBJ1-1 - few TRBV5-6 CASSLYSGRNTEAFF TGTGCCAGCAGCTTGTATAGTGGCAGGAACACTGAAGCTTTCTTT
TRBJ1-1 - - TRBV7-9 CASRTTENTEAFF TGTGCCAGCAGGACGACAGAGAACACTGAAGCTTTCTTT
TRBJ2-3 TRBD1 many TRBV20-1 CSSFPGGTGLADTQYF TGCAGTTCCTTCCCCGGCGGGACAGGGTTGGCAGATACGCAGTATTTT
TRBJ1-1 TRBD1 - TRBV5-6 CASSRGTGKTNTEAFF TGTGCCAGCAGCCGGGGGACAGGGAAGACGAACACTGAAGCTTTCTTT
TRBJ2-2 - - TRBV11-2 CASSSLTAGGTGELFF TGTGCCAGCAGCTCTTTGACTGCCGGGGGCACCGGGGAGCTGTTTTTT
TRBJ2-3 TRBD1 - TRBV20-1 CSARPRDRGHTDTQYF TGCAGTGCTAGACCCCGGGACAGGGGGCACACAGATACGCAGTATTTT
TRBJ2-7 TRBD1 many TRBV11-2 CASSIPGQIAYEQYF TGTGCCAGCAGCATCCCGGGACAGATAGCCTACGAGCAGTACTTC
TRBJ2-1 TRBD1 many TRBV27 CASSFRGLPFVF TGTGCCAGCAGTTTCAGGGGGCTTCCTTTCGTCTTC
TRBJ1-1 TRBD1 many TRBV10-3 CAISGTGIMNTEAFF TGTGCCATCAGTGGGACAGGGATCATGAACACTGAAGCTTTCTTT
TRBJ2-2 - many TRBV10-1 CASSESKDRWDTGELFF TGCGCCAGCAGTGAGTCGAAGGACCGGTGGGACACCGGGGAGCTGTTTTTT
TRBJ1-2 TRBD1 few TRBV10-3 CAISEFGQGEYGYTF TGTGCCATCAGTGAATTTGGACAGGGCGAATATGGCTACACCTTC
TRBJ2-1 - many TRBV29-1 CSAEGYNEQFF TGCAGCGCCGAGGGCTACAATGAGCAGTTCTTC
TRBJ2-3 TRBD2 many TRBV5-6 CASSPVGTSTPDTQYF TGTGCCAGCAGCCCCGTGGGGACTAGCACCCCAGATACGCAGTATTTT
TRBJ2-5 - many TRBV20-1 CSARAEVVETQYF TGCAGTGCTAGGGCCGAGGTGGTAGAGACCCAGTACTTC
TRBJ1-2 - - TRBV20-1 CSASSGAQAAGRVYGYTF TGCAGTGCTTCCTCGGGGGCACAGGCCGCGGGAAGGGTCTATGGCTACACCTTC
TRBJ1-1 - many TRBV12-3/TRBV12-4 CASTPRSGTTEAFF TGTGCCAGCACCCCTAGGTCGGGGACCACTGAAGCTTTCTTT
TRBJ2-7 - many TRBV12-3/TRBV12-4 CASSLLISSYEQYF TGTGCCAGCAGTTTATTAATCTCCTCCTACGAGCAGTACTTC
TRBJ2-1 - many TRBV27 CASSLFPGLTSKQFF TGTGCCAGCAGTTTATTCCCCGGACTAACATCTAAGCAGTTCTTC
TRBJ2-5 - many TRBV20-1 CSAGPNEETQYF TGCAGTGCTGGGCCTAACGAAGAGACCCAGTACTTC
TRBJ2-1 TRBD1 many TRBV4-1 CASSLQGTGANNEQFF TGCGCCAGCAGCCTACAGGGGACAGGGGCTAACAATGAGCAGTTCTTC
TRBJ2-7 - many TRBV5-5 CASSRVGAYEQYF TGTGCCAGCAGTCGGGTTGGGGCCTACGAGCAGTACTTC